This T cell receptor beta chain is drawn from a study of response to subunit inactivated influenza vaccine. Study conclusions and caveats: The authors suggested that few new T cells are recruited per seasonal influenza vaccination.

This clonotype came up many times. Its antigen remains unknown. TCRdb itself ran the RT-PCR reads through MiXCR, one entry per CDR3 protein. Of about 500,000 distinct CDR3 sequences listed, 10% to 15% are singletons. The CDR3 loop spans 14 amino acids. CDR1 is SGHAT and CDR2 is FQNNGV in the germline V gene. V was pared by 5 bases and J by 1 base, with 11 bases between. The V gene is TRBV11-2, the J gene TRBJ2-5; D is perhaps TRBD1 (6 bases). The receptor's source is a man aged 45-60 years who received an inactivated influenza vaccine. The input for sequencing was PBMCs from blood, taken roughly 48 days after vaccination. CDR3 coding DNA: TGTGCCAGCAGCACCGGGACATTCCAAGAGACCCAGTACTTC. This gives the protein CASSTGTFQETQYF.